Detailed here is one T cell receptor (beta chain). Antigen specificity is unknown. The protocol was immunoSEQ multiplex PCR, while the TCRdb copy is restricted to in-frame clones and leaves out a portion. The top ten hold about 2.8% of the sample, which has about 240,000 clones, roughly 89% seen once. The sample belongs to a study of cytomegalovirus exposure and HLA in healthy donors. Study context: The 95 to 150 validation repertoires were produced on the same platform as the approximately 620 repertoires of the first cohort. This was reported in a later analysis. Notes on the study in general: Among TCR beta chains, those listed as cytomegalovirus-associated numbered 164. Many donors shared some public TCRs, even though most TCR sequences were rare. As confirmed in vitro, a few CMV-associated chains were specific for CMV antigens.

Germline CDR1 ENHRY, CDR2 SYGVKD. V was clipped by 8 bases and J by 3 bases, with 16 bases between them. The CDR3 covers 14 residues. This TCR came from a young man in good health and CMV-seronegative. The chain joins TRBV10-3 to TRBJ1-2; D unresolved. The sequenced sample consisted of PBMCs. The CDR3 spells CAISLRENDYGYTF. DNA for the CDR3: TGTGCCATCTCACTCCGGGAGAATGACTATGGCTACACCTTC.